This TCR beta chain derives from a study of control samples from healthy donors and cancer patients. The protocol was immunoSEQ multiplex PCR, while the TCRdb copy is restricted to in-frame clones and leaves out a portion. The data hold 190,000 or so clones, with over 85% observed a single time. Germline V lookup: CDR1 SNHLY, CDR2 FYNNEI. V dropped 5 bases and J dropped 3; count of bases not matched to a gene: 4. There are 14 residues in the CDR3. Sequencing was done on a sample of blood. The origin of this receptor is a man between 18 and 35 years old in good health. The rearrangement links TRBV2 to TRBJ2-7; TRBD1 matches at 10 bases. The CDR3, as DNA: TGTGCCAGCAGTAGGGACAGGGGACACTACGAGCAGTACTTC. Translating gives CASSRDRGHYEQYF.